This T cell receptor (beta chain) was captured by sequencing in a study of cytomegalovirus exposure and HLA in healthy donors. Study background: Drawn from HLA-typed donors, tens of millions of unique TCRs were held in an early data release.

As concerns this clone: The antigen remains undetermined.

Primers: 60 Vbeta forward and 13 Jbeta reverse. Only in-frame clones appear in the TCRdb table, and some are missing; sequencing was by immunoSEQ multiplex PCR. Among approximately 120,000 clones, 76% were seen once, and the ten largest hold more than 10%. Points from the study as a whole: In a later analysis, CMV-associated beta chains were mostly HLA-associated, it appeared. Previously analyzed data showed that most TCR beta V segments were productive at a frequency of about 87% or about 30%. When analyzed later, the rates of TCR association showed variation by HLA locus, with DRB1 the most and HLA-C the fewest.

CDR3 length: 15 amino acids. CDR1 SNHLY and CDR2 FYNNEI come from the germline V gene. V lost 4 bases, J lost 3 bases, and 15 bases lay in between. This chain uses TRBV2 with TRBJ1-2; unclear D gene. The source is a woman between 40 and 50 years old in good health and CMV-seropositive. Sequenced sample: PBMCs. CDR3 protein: CASSVLVGSYYGYTF. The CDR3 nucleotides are TGTGCCAGCAGTGTTCTCGTCGGGTCCTACTATGGCTACACCTTC.